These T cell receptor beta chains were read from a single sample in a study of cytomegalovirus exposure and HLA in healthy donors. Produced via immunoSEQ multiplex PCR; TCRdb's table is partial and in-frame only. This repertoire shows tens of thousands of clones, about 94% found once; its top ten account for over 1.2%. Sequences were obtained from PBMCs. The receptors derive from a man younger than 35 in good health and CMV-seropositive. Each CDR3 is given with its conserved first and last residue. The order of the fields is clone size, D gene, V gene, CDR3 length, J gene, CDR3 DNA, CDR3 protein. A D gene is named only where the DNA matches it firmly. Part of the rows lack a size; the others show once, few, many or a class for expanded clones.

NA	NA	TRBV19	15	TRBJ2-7	TGTGCCAGTAGTATTTCCTGGAGCGGTCCTTACGAGCAGTACTTC	CASSISWSGPYEQYF
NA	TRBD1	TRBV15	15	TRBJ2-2	TGTGCCACCAGCATGGACAGGGTGGCCACCGGGGAGCTGTTTTTT	CATSMDRVATGELFF
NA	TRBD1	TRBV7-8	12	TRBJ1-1	TGTGCCAGCAGCCCAGGGGGTAGGCGAGCTTTCTTT	CASSPGGRRAFF
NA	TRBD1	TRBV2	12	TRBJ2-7	TGTGCCATTTCGGGACAGCTATACGAGCAGTACTTC	CAISGQLYEQYF
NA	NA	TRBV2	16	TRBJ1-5	TGTGCCAGCACCAACCCACAGGGTAAGGGAAATCAGCCCCAGCATTTT	CASTNPQGKGNQPQHF
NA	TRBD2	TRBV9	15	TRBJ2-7	TGTGCCAGCAGCACGGGGACTAGCGTTTCCTACGAGCAGTACTTC	CASSTGTSVSYEQYF
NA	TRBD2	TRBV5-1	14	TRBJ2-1	TGCGCCAGCAGCATACTAGCGGCCAACAATGAGCAGTTCTTC	CASSILAANNEQFF
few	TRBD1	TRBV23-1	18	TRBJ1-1	TGCGCCAGCACCCGGGGGAGAGGACAGGGGGCGCGTAACACTGAAGCTTTCTTT	CASTRGRGQGARNTEAFF
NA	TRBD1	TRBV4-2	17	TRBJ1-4	TGTGCCAGCAGCCAAGGGGGCTGGGGGACAGAGAATGAAAAACTGTTTTTT	CASSQGGWGTENEKLFF
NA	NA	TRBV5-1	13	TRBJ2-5	TGCGCCAGCAGCTTGGGGTCAGGGGAGACCCAGTACTTC	CASSLGSGETQYF
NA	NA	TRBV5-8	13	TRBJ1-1	TGTGCCAGCAGCCTCCCAGGGGAAACTGAAGCTTTCTTT	CASSLPGETEAFF
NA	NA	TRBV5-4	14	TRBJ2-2	TGTGCCAGCAGCCCGCGCCCTGACAGCGGGGAGCTGTTTTTT	CASSPRPDSGELFF
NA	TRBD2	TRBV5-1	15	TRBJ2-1	TGCGCCAGCAGCTTGGGTCTAGCGGGAATAAATGAGCAGTTCTTC	CASSLGLAGINEQFF
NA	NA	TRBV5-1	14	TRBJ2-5	TGCGCCAGCAGCTTCGGGGACTTCCAAGAGACCCAGTACTTC	CASSFGDFQETQYF
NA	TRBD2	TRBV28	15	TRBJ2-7	TGTGCCAGCAGTTTATATAGCGGGCCCGCATACGAGCAGTACTTC	CASSLYSGPAYEQYF
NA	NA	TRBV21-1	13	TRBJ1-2	TGTGCCAGCAGCGAACGGACAGGGCAAGGCTACACCTTC	CASSERTGQGYTF
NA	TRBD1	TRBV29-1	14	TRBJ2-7	TGCAGCGTTGAACCGGGACAGGGAACCTACGAGCAGTACTTC	CSVEPGQGTYEQYF
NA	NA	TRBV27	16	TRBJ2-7	TGTGCCAGCAGTTTGGTTAGCGGAATACCATCCTACGAGCAGTACTTC	CASSLVSGIPSYEQYF
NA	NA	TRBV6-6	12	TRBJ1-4	TGTGCCAGCAGGGGGGGAAATGAAAAACTGTTTTTT	CASRGGNEKLFF
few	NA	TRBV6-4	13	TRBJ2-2	TGTGCCAGCAGTGCAGGGAACACCGGGGAGCTGTTTTTT	CASSAGNTGELFF
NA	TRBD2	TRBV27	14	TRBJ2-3	TGTGCCAGCAGTTTACTAGCGGGGGGGGATACGCAGTATTTT	CASSLLAGGDTQYF
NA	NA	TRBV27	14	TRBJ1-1	TGTGCCAGCAGTTTATTTAGGAGGAACACTGAAGCTTTCTTT	CASSLFRRNTEAFF